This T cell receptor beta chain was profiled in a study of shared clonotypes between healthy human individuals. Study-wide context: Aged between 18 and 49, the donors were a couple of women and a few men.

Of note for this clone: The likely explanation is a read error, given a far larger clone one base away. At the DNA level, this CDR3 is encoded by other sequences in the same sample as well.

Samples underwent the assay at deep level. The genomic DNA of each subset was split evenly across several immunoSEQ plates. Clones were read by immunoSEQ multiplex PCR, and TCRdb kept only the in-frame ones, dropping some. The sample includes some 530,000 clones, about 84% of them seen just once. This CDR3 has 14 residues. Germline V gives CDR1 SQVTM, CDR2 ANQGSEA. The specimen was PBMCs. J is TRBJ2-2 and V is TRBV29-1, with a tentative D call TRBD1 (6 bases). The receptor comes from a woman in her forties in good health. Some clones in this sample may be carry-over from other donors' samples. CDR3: CSGDGTPNTGELFF. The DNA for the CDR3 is TGCAGCGGGGACGGGACACCGAACACCGGGGAGCTGTTCTTT.